Listed here is a single TCR beta chain. The data derive from a study of glioma-infiltrating T cells after dendritic cell vaccination. Time point in this sample: after dendritic cell vaccination, including at tumor progression/relapse. CDR1 is PRHDT and CDR2 is FYEKMQ in the germline V gene (reference sequence). V was cut by 2 bases and J by 0 bases, with 5 bases left in between. There are 14 residues in the CDR3. The repertoire was sequenced with immunoSEQ multiplex PCR; TCRdb's copy has only in-frame clones and lacks some. The sample comprises roughly 100,000 clones, around 90% of which are singletons, and 2.7% rests with the top ten.

V gene TRBV13 combines with J gene TRBJ1-5; the D is unclear. This specimen was blood, taken after dendritic cell vaccination. The receptor was derived from a human donor with glioblastoma. The CDR3 region is CASSLRGSNQPQHF. As DNA, the CDR3 is TGTGCCAGCAGCTTAAGAGGTAGCAATCAGCCCCAGCATTTT.